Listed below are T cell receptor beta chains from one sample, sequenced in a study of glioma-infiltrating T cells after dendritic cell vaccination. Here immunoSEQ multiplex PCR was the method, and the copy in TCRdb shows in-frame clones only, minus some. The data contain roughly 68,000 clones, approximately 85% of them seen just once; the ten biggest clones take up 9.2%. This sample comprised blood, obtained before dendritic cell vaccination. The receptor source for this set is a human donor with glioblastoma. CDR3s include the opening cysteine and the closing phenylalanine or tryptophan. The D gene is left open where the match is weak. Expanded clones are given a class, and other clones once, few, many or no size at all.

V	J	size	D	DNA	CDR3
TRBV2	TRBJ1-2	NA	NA	TGTGCCAGCAGTGCAAATGGACAGAGCTATGGCTACACCTTC	CASSANGQSYGYTF
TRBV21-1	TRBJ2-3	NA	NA	TGTGCCAGCAGCTTGTTCCGGAGCCGCACAGATACGCAGTATTTT	CASSLFRSRTDTQYF
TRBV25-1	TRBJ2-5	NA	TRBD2	TGTGCCAGCAGTGAATATGTGGGAGGGTTGGAGACCCAGTACTTC	CASSEYVGGLETQYF
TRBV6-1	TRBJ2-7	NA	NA	TGTGCCAGCAGTGACAGGGCCGGAAGCGAGCAGTACTTC	CASSDRAGSEQYF
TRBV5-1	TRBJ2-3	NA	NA	TGCGCCAGCAGCTTGGAGGGGACTTCCCTCACAGATACGCAGTATTTT	CASSLEGTSLTDTQYF
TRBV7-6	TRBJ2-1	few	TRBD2	TGTGCCAGCAGCTTAGAGTCCCTAGCGGGGCGGGCGGTCTTC	CASSLESLAGRAVF
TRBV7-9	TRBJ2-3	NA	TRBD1	TGTGCCAGCAGCTTAGCGGGACAGGTTTCAGATACGCAGTATTTT	CASSLAGQVSDTQYF
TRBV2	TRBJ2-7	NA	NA	TGTGCCAGCAGACAGGCTCAATACGAGCAGTACTTC	CASRQAQYEQYF
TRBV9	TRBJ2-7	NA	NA	TGTGCCAGCAGCGTAGGGGTTGGTGGCGGGGTGTACGAGCAGTACTTC	CASSVGVGGGVYEQYF
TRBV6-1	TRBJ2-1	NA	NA	TGTGCCAGCAGTGAGCTCAGGGATGAGCAGTTCTTC	CASSELRDEQFF
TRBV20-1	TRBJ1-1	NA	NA	TGCAGTGCTAGAGAGCAACGGGGAGCTTTCTTT	CSAREQRGAFF
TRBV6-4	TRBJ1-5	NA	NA	TGTGCCAGCAGTCGCGAGGAAAATCAGCCCCAGCATTTT	CASSREENQPQHF